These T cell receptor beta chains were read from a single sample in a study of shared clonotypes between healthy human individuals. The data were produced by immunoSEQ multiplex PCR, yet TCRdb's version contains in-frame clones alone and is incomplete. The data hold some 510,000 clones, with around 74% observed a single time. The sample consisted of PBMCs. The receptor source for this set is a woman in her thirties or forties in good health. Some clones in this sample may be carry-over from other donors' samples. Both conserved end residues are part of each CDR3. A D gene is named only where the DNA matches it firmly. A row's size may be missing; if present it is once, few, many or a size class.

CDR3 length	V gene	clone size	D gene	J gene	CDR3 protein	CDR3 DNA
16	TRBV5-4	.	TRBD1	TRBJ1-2	CASSLDVTGVRYGYTF	TGTGCCAGCAGCTTGGATGTGACAGGGGTGCGTTATGGCTACACCTTC
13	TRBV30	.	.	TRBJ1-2	CAWSEGNGHGYTF	TGTGCCTGGAGTGAGGGGAATGGGCATGGCTACACCTTC
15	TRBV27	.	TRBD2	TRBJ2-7	CASSLGLAGVYEQYF	TGTGCCAGCAGTCTTGGACTAGCGGGGGTCTACGAGCAGTACTTC
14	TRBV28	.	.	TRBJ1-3	CASTPASTGNTIYF	TGTGCCAGCACCCCCGCTTCTACTGGAAACACCATATATTTT
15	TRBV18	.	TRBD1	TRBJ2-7	CASSPRQGPVDEQYF	TGTGCCAGCTCCCCCAGACAGGGACCGGTGGACGAGCAGTACTTC
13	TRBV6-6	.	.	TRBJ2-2	CASSPSSPGELFF	TGTGCCAGCAGCCCGTCTAGCCCCGGGGAGCTGTTTTTT
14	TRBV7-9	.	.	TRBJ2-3	CASSLLEFTDTQYF	TGTGCCAGCAGCTTACTAGAGTTCACAGATACGCAGTATTTT
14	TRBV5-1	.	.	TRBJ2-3	CASSPDFSTDTQYF	TGCGCCAGCAGCCCGGACTTCTCCACAGATACGCAGTATTTT
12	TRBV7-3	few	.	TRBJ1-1	CASSEGNTEAFF	TGTGCCAGCAGCGAGGGGAACACTGAAGCTTTCTTT
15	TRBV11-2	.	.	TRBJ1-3	CASSPRTASGNTIYF	TGTGCCAGCAGCCCCCGGACAGCCTCTGGAAACACCATATATTTT
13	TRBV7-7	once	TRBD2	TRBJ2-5	CASSLNGGETQYF	TGTGCCAGCAGCTTAAACGGGGGGGAGACCCAGTACTTC
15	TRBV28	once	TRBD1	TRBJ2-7	CASSLVGTGSYEQYF	TGTGCCAGCAGTTTGGTCGGGACAGGGTCCTACGAGCAGTACTTC
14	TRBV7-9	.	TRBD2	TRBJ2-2	CASRGDVNTGELFF	TGTGCCTCCCGGGGGGACGTTAACACCGGGGAGCTGTTTTTT
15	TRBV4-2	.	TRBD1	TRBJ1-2	CASSLGQGASYGYTF	TGTGCCAGCAGCCTCGGACAGGGGGCAAGCTATGGCTACACCTTC
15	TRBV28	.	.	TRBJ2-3	CASSLGPGGTDTQYF	TGTGCCAGCAGTTTGGGGCCCGGGGGCACAGATACGCAGTATTTT
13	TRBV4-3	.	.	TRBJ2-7	CASSQDYLFEQYF	TGCGCCAGCAGCCAAGACTATCTTTTTGAGCAGTACTTC
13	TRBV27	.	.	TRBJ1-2	CASSSMSDYGYTF	TGTGCCAGCAGTTCCATGTCCGATTATGGCTACACCTTC
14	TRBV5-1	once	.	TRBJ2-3	CASSLNGVTDTQYF	TGCGCCAGCAGCTTGAACGGGGTGACAGATACGCAGTATTTT
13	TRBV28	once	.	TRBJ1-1	CALKRGVNTEAFF	TGTGCGTTAAAGCGGGGAGTTAACACTGAAGCTTTCTTT
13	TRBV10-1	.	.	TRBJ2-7	CATSRGNSYEQYF	TGCGCCACGTCTAGGGGGAACTCCTACGAGCAGTACTTC
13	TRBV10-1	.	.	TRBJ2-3	CASSELSTDTQYF	TGCGCCAGCAGTGAGTTAAGTACAGATACGCAGTATTTT
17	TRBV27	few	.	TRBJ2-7	CASRHRGLPDSSYEQYF	TGTGCCAGCAGGCATCGGGGCCTCCCGGACAGCTCCTACGAGCAGTACTTC
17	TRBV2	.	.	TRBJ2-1	CASSVRPRTNSYNEQFF	TGTGCCAGCAGTGTTAGACCTCGGACGAACTCCTACAATGAGCAGTTCTTC
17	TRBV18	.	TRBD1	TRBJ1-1	CASSPFEDRGEDTEAFF	TGTGCCAGCTCACCGTTTGAAGACAGGGGGGAGGACACTGAAGCTTTCTTT
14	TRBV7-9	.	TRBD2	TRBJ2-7	CASSPRTSGHEQYF	TGTGCCAGCAGCCCCCGGACTAGCGGGCACGAGCAGTACTTC
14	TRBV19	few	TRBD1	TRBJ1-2	CASSIRGQPYGYTF	TGTGCCAGTAGTATCCGGGGACAGCCATATGGCTACACCTTC
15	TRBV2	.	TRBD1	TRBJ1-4	CASSLNRGANEKLFF	TGTGCCAGCAGTTTGAACAGGGGCGCTAATGAAAAACTGTTTTTT
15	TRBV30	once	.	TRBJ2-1	CAWSASGGPIDEQFF	TGTGCCTGGAGTGCCTCCGGGGGGCCTATAGATGAGCAGTTCTTC
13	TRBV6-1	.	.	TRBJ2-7	CASRSGTPYEQYF	TGTGCCAGCAGGTCCGGGACACCCTACGAGCAGTACTTC
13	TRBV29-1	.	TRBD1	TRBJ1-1	CSETRGRGTEAFF	TGCAGCGAGACCAGGGGGCGCGGGACTGAAGCTTTCTTT
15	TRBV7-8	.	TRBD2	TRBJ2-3	CASSLGTSGIITQYF	TGTGCCAGCAGCTTAGGCACTAGCGGGATAATCACGCAGTATTTT
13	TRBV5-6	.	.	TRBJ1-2	CASSLGENYGYTF	TGTGCCAGCAGCTTGGGGGAGAACTATGGCTACACCTTC
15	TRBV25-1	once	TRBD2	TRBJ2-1	CASSPSSGGYNEQFF	TGTGCCAGCAGCCCCTCTAGCGGGGGGTACAATGAGCAGTTCTTC
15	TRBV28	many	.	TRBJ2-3	CASAGPYRLTDTQYF	TGTGCCAGCGCAGGGCCGTACCGATTAACAGATACGCAGTATTTT
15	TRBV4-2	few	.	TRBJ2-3	CASSQEGTQADTQYF	TGTGCCAGCAGCCAAGAGGGGACCCAGGCGGATACGCAGTATTTT
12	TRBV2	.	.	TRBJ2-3	CASLVRTDTQYF	TGTGCCAGCTTAGTCCGTACAGATACGCAGTATTTT
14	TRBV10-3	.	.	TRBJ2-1	CAISESVQNYEQFF	TGTGCCATCAGTGAGTCGGTTCAGAATTATGAGCAGTTCTTC
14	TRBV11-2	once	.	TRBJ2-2	CASSFSVGTGELFF	TGTGCCAGCAGCTTTTCAGTAGGAACCGGGGAGCTGTTTTTT
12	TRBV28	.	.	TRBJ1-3	CASGVGRNTIYF	TGTGCCAGCGGGGTCGGAAGAAACACCATATATTTT
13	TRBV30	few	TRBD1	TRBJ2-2	CAWSRQGTGELFF	TGTGCCTGGAGCAGACAGGGAACCGGGGAGCTGTTTTTT
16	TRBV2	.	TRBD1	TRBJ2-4	CASSEGAGGGENIQYF	TGTGCCAGCAGTGAAGGGGCAGGGGGCGGCGAAAACATTCAGTACTTC
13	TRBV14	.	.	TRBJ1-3	CASSQFSVNTIYF	TGTGCCAGCAGCCAATTTTCTGTAAACACCATATATTTT
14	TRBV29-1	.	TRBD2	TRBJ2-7	CSVQVSGSSSEQYF	TGCAGCGTCCAAGTGAGCGGGAGTAGTTCCGAGCAGTACTTC
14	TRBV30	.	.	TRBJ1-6	CAWSEWGAGSPLHF	TGTGCCTGGAGTGAGTGGGGGGCAGGGTCACCCCTCCACTTT
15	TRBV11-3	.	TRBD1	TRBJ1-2	CASTSRTGGFGGYTF	TGTGCCAGCACCTCGCGGACAGGGGGCTTTGGTGGCTACACCTTC
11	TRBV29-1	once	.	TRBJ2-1	CSVGQNNEQFF	TGCAGCGTTGGCCAGAACAATGAGCAGTTCTTC
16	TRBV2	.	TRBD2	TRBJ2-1	CASSESASGRFHEQFF	TGTGCCAGCAGTGAATCGGCTAGCGGGAGATTCCATGAGCAGTTCTTC
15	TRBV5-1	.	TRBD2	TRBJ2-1	CASSSAGVSYNEQFF	TGCGCCAGCAGCTCCGCGGGAGTTTCCTACAATGAGCAGTTCTTC
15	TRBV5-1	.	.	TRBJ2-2	CASSYNNGGTGELFF	TGCGCCAGCAGCTACAATAACGGAGGGACCGGGGAGCTGTTTTTT